One TCR beta chain is described in this entry. Trimming shortened V by 4 bases and J by 6 bases, and 9 bases separated the two germline ends. The CDR3 covers 11 residues. CDR1 SQVTM and CDR2 ANQGSEA come from the germline V gene. RNA was extracted with the RNeasy kit, and a quantity of roughly 0.45 to 1 ug was reverse transcribed using random hexamers. An immunoSEQ multiplex PCR generated amplified TCR beta CDR3 products spanning 54 Vbeta and 13 Jbeta. A single record per CDR3 protein comes from TCRdb applying MiXCR to the immunoSEQ multiplex PCR reads. The table lists over 120,000 distinct CDR3 sequences, around 95% of them singletons. This entry is derived from a study of CD8 T cells in Susac syndrome. CD8+ and CD4+ blood T cells underwent TCR beta sequencing.

The rearrangement uses TRBV29-1 and TRBJ1-2; D remains ambiguous. This clonotype originated in a human donor with Susac syndrome. What was sequenced was CD4+ T cells from PBMCs. CDR3 amino acids: CSVAAVNGYTF. CDR3 in DNA: TGCAGCGTTGCGGCAGTAAATGGCTACACCTTC. The whole variable domain, remainder taken from reference TRBV29-1 and TRBJ1-2, is SAVISQKPSRDICQRGTSLTIQCQVDSQVTMMFWYRQQPGQSLTLIATANQGSEATYESGFVIDKFPISRPNLTFSTLTVSNMSPEDSSIYLCSVAAVNGYTFGSGTRLTVV.